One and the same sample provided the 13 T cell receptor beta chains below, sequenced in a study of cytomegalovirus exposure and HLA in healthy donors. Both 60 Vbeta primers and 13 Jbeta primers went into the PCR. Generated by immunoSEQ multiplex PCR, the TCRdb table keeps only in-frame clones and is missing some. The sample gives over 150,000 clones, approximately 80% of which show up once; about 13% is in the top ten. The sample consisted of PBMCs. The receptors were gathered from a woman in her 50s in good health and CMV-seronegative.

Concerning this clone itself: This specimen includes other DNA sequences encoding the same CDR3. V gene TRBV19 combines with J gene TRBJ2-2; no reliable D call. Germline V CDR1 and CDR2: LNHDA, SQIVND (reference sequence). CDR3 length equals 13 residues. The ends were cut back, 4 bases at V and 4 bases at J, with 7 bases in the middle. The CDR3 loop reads CASSTYSTGELFF. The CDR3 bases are TGTGCCAGTAGTACTTATTCCACCGGGGAGCTGTTTTTT.

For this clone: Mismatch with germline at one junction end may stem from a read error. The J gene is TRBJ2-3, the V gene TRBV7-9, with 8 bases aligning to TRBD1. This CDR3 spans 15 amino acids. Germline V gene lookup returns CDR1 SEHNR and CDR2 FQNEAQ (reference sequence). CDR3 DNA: TGTTCCAGCAGCTTAGGACAGGGACACACAGATACGCAGTATTTT. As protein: CSSSLGQGHTDTQYF. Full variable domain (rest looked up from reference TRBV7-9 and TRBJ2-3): DTGVSQNPRHKITKRGQNVTFRCDPISEHNRLYWYRQTLGQGPEFLTYFQNEAQLEKSRLLSDRFSAERPKGSFSTLEIQRTEQGDSAMYLCSSSLGQGHTDTQYFGPGTRLTVL.

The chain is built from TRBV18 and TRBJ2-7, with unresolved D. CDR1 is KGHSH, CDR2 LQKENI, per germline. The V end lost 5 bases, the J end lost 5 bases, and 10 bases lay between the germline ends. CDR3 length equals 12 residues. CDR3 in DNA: TGTGCCAGCTCATCTCCCAGAAACGAGCAGTACTTC. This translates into CASSSPRNEQYF.

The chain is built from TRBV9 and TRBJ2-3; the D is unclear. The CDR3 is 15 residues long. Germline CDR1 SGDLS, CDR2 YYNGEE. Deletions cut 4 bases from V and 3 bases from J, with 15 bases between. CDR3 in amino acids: CASSPDQVVTDTQYF. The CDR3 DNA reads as TGTGCCAGCAGCCCAGATCAGGTTGTGACAGATACGCAGTATTTT.

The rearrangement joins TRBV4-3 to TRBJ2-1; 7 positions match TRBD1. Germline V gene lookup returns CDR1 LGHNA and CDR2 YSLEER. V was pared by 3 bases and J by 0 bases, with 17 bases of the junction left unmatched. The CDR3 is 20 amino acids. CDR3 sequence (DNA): TGCGCCAGCAGCCACCCATTGCCTCAAACAGGGGAGATCTCCTACAATGAGCAGTTCTTC. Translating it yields CASSHPLPQTGEISYNEQFF.

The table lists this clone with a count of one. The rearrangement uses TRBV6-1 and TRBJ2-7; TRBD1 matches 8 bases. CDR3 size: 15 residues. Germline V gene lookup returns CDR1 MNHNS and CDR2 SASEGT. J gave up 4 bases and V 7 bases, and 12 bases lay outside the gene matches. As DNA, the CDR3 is TGTGCCAGCATCCCTGGGGTACAGGGGGGATACGAGCAGTACTTC. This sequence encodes CASIPGVQGGYEQYF.

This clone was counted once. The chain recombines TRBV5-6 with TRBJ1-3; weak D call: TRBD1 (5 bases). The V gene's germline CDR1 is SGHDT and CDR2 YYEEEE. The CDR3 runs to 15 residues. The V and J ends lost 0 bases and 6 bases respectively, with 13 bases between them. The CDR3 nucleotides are TGTGCCAGCAGCTTGGGCCCAGCAGGGTTAAACACCATATATTTT. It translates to CASSLGPAGLNTIYF. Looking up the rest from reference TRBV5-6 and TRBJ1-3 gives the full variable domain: DAGVTQSPTHLIKTRGQQVTLRCSPKSGHDTVSWYQQALGQGPQFIFQYYEEEERQRGNFPDRFSGHQFPNYSSELNVNALLLGDSALYLCASSLGPAGLNTIYFGEGSWLTVV.

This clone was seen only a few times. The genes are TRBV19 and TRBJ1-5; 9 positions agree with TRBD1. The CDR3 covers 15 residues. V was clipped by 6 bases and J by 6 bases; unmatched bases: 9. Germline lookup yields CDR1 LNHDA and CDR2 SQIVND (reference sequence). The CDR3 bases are TGTGCCAGTAGCGCGGACAGGGGAGAGGGTCAGCCCCAGCATTTT. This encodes CASSADRGEGQPQHF.

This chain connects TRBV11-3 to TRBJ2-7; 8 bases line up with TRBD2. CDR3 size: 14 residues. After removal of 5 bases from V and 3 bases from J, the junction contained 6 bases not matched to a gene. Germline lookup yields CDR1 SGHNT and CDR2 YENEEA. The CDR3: CASSGAAGDYEQYF. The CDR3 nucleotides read TGTGCCAGCAGCGGCGCAGCGGGGGACTACGAGCAGTACTTC.

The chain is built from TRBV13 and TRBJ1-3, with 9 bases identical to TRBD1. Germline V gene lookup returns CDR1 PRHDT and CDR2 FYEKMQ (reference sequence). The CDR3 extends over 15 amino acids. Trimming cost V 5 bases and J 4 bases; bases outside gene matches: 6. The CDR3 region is CASSARGQGGNTIYF. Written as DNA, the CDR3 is TGTGCCAGCAGCGCTAGGGGACAGGGCGGAAACACCATATATTTT. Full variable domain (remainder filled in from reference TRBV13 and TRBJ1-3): AAGVIQSPRHLIKEKRETATLKCYPIPRHDTVYWYQQGPGQDPQFLISFYEKMQSDKGSIPDRFSAQQFSDYHSELNMSSLELGDSALYFCASSARGQGGNTIYFGEGSWLTVV.

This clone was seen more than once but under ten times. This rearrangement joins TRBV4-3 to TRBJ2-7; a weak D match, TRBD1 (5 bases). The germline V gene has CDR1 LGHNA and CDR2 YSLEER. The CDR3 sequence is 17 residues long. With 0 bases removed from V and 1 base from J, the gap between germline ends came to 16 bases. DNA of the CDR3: TGCGCCAGCAGCCAAGATGGGCCCAGGGTCCCTTCCTACGAGCAGTACTTC. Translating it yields CASSQDGPRVPSYEQYF.

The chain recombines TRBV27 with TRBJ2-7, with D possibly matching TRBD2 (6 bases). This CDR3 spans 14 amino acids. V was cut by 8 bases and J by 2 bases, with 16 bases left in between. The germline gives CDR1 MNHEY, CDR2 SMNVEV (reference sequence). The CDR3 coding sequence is TGTGCCAGCCGCGGCGCAGGGAGGCCCTACGAGCAGTACTTC. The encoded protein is CASRGAGRPYEQYF.

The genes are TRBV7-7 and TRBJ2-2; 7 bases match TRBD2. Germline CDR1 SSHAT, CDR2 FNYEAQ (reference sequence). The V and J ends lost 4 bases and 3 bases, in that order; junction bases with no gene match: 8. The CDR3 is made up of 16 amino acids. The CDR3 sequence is CASSSPMSGDTGELFF. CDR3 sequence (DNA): TGTGCCAGCAGCTCGCCTATGAGCGGGGACACCGGGGAGCTGTTTTTT.